This T cell receptor beta chain is from a study of T cell responses to AZD1222 COVID-19 vaccine. CDR3 length: 15 residues. Germline values: CDR1 SGHTA, CDR2 FQGNSA. The junction had 3 bases not matched to a gene; V was cut back by 0 bases and J by 4 bases. Profiling relied on immunoSEQ multiplex PCR, and the TCRdb table lists in-frame clones only, not all of them. Of roughly 120,000 clones listed, more than 85% are singletons. V usage is TRBV7-2 and J usage is TRBJ1-3, with TRBD1 identical over 7 bases. The specimen comprised peripheral blood, sampled on day 0 of AZD1222 vaccination. This TCR was sampled from an adult in good health. The CDR3 coding sequence is TGTGCCAGCAGCTTAGCGACAGGGACGGGAAACACCATATATTTT. This sequence encodes CASSLATGTGNTIYF.